This record looks at one TCR beta chain sequence and its context. Authors' analysis steps: Estimation of nucleated cell counts was performed using reference gene primer amplification. Using immunoSEQ multiplex PCR, the repertoire was profiled, and TCRdb retains in-frame clones only, with some absent. V and J calls and clone size are copied from that table; D and trimming were computed from the DNA. This table holds around 75,000 clones, 85% to 90% found once. This CDR3 is built from 13 residues. Trimming took 6 bases from V and 7 from J; bases not matched to a gene: 5. The germline V gene encodes CDR1 MNHEY and CDR2 SVGAGI. The data were obtained in a study of blood T cell repertoires in COVID-19.

The sequence came from a man between 65 and 85 years old with active COVID-19. The chain uses TRBV6-5 and TRBJ1-2; 10 nucleotides align to TRBD1. The sequenced material came from peripheral blood. The CDR3 spells CASSDRDRGGYTF. The CDR3 DNA follows: TGTGCCAGCAGCGACCGGGACAGGGGTGGCTACACCTTC.